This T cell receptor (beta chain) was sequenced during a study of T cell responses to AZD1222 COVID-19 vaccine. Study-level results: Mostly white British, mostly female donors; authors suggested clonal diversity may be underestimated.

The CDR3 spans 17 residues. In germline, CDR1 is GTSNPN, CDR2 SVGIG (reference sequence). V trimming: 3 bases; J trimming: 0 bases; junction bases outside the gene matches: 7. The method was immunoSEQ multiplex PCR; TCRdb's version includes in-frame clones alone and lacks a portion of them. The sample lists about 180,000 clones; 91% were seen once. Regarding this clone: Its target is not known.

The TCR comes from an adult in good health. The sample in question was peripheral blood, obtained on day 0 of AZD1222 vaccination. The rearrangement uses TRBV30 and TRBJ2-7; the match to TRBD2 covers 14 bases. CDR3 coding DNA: TGTGCCTGGAGGGAAAAGGGACTAGCGGGAGCCTCCTACGAGCAGTACTTC. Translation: CAWREKGLAGASYEQYF.